Below are 15 T cell receptor beta chains sequenced from a single sample in a study of shared clonotypes between healthy human individuals. CD45RO-negative, CCR7-positively selected cells formed the naive CD8 fraction, excluding terminally differentiated effector memory CD45RA+ cells. Clones were sequenced by immunoSEQ multiplex PCR, and TCRdb holds only the in-frame ones, with some missing. The sample carries about 2.1 million clones, roughly 95% recorded once. Sequencing was carried out using naive CD8+ T cells from PBMCs. The origin of the receptors is a man aged 18 to 30 in good health. Some clones in this sample may be carry-over from other donors' samples.

Remarks on this clone: Other DNA sequences in this sample translate to the same CDR3. This chain connects TRBV28 to TRBJ2-7; D not resolved. Trimming removed 3 bases from V and 2 bases from J, with 8 bases in between. The length of the CDR3 is 13 residues. Germline CDR1 reads MDHEN; CDR2 reads SYDVKM. In DNA form, the CDR3 reads TGTGCCAGCAGTTTGGATCGGACCTACGAGCAGTACTTC. Translation gives CASSLDRTYEQYF. The variable domain in full, with the rest retrieved from reference TRBV28 and TRBJ2-7, is DVKVTQSSRYLVKRTGEKVFLECVQDMDHENMFWYRQDPGLGLRLIYFSYDVKMKEKGDIPEGYSVSREKKERFSLILESASTNQTSMYLCASSLDRTYEQYFGPGTRLTVT.

Comments on this clone: Distinct nucleotide sequences in the sample also encode this CDR3. This sequence joins TRBV9 and TRBJ2-1; D is uncertain. Trimming removed 2 bases from V and 0 bases from J, with 3 bases in between. Germline CDR1 and CDR2: SGDLS and YYNGEE. This CDR3 is built from 13 residues. CDR3 residues: CASSVNSYNEQFF. In DNA, the CDR3 is TGTGCCAGCAGCGTGAACTCCTACAATGAGCAGTTCTTC.

The chain couples TRBV29-1 to TRBJ2-2; D call uncertain. The CDR3 covers 11 residues. Germline assignment: CDR1 SQVTM and CDR2 ANQGSEA. V lost 7 bases and J 5 bases, leaving 8 bases between the germline ends. CDR3 sequence (DNA): TGCAGCGGTAGGGCGACCGGGGAGCTGTTTTTT. It translates to CSGRATGELFF.

Comments on this clone: Distinct nucleotide sequences in the sample also encode this CDR3. The genes are TRBV5-6 and TRBJ2-7; 7 bases align to TRBD2. The CDR3 is 14 residues long. CDR1 is SGHDT and CDR2 is YYEEEE in the germline V gene. The ends lost 3 bases at V and 2 bases at J; junction bases unmatched: 5. CDR3 in DNA: TGTGCCAGCAGCTCGAGTAGCGGGCCCTACGAGCAGTACTTC. Its translation is CASSSSSGPYEQYF.

The chain employs TRBV6-7 and TRBJ2-2, with 16 bases lining up with TRBD2. TRBV6-7 is assigned to the ORF class and has an uncertain function. The CDR3 loop spans 18 amino acids. The V and J ends lost 5 bases and 4 bases, in that order; junction bases with no gene match: 7. For the CDR3, the DNA is TGTGCCAGCAGTATCGGGACTAGCGGGAGGGCCGGCACCGGGGAGCTGTTTTTT. Encoded protein: CASSIGTSGRAGTGELFF.

CDR3 sequence (DNA): TGTGCCAGCAGTGAAGCGCTTCAGGTTAGCGGGGACCTCTACGAGCAGTACTTC. This codes for CASSEALQVSGDLYEQYF. The rearrangement joins TRBV6-1 to TRBJ2-7; the match to TRBD2 covers 8 bases. The CDR3 has 18 amino acids. V shed 0 bases, J shed 3 bases, and the junction held 13 bases outside the gene matches. CDR1 and CDR2 (germline): MNHNS, SASEGT.

The chain joins TRBV7-9 to TRBJ2-5; D uncertain. The CDR3 runs to 17 residues. The V and J ends lost 5 bases and 2 bases respectively, with 21 bases between them. The germline V gene has CDR1 SEHNR and CDR2 FQNEAQ (reference sequence). The CDR3 DNA is TGTGCCAGCAGCCAGAGTGCTAAGTTAGACACGCAAGAGACCCAGTACTTC. It specifies CASSQSAKLDTQETQYF.

V gene TRBV29-1 combines with J gene TRBJ2-1; TRBD2 aligns across 11 bases. The trim removed 6 bases at V and 7 bases at J, leaving 5 bases unmatched. CDR1 is SQVTM, CDR2 ANQGSEA, per germline. CDR3 length equals 13 residues. The CDR3: CSVAGTSGNEQFF. The CDR3 DNA reads as TGCAGCGTAGCCGGGACTAGCGGTAATGAGCAGTTCTTC.

The chain carries TRBV28 and TRBJ1-2; D gene uncertain. The V and J ends lost 5 bases and 8 bases respectively, with 12 bases between them. The germline gives CDR1 MDHEN, CDR2 SYDVKM. This CDR3 comprises 12 residues. CDR3 nucleotide sequence: TGTGCCAGCAGTCCTCACCAGAGGGGCTACACCTTC. Translating it yields CASSPHQRGYTF.

About this clone: The junction shows a germline mismatch at one end, possibly a read error. The chain has TRBV10-2 and TRBJ1-1, with D uncertain. Germline loops: CDR1 WSHSY, CDR2 SAAADI. This CDR3 region has 13 residues. DNA for the CDR3: TGCGCCAGCCGTGAACCGGGAAACACTGAAGCTTTCTTT. Protein product: CASREPGNTEAFF.

V is TRBV7-9 and J is TRBJ1-3; D gene uncertain. Germline V gene sequence: CDR1 SEHNR, CDR2 FQNEAQ (reference sequence). Trimming removed 2 bases at V and 2 bases at J, with 10 bases between. CDR3 length: 15 residues. The CDR3 DNA reads as TGTGCCAGCAGCTTACCACTGTATGCTGGAAACACCATATATTTT. It is translated as CASSLPLYAGNTIYF. The complete variable domain, with remaining parts taken from reference TRBV7-9 and TRBJ1-3, reads DTGVSQNPRHKITKRGQNVTFRCDPISEHNRLYWYRQTLGQGPEFLTYFQNEAQLEKSRLLSDRFSAERPKGSFSTLEIQRTEQGDSAMYLCASSLPLYAGNTIYFGEGSWLTVV.

The CDR3 here is CASIPGFTDTQYF. The CDR3 region has the DNA TGTGCCAGTATCCCGGGGTTCACAGATACGCAGTATTTT. This rearrangement joins TRBV2 to TRBJ2-3; possibly TRBD2 for D (5 bases). The CDR3 runs 13 residues. CDR1 and CDR2 (germline): SNHLY, FYNNEI. Trimming shortened V by 9 bases and J by 2 bases, and 12 bases separated the two germline ends.

Remarks on this clone: This sample also contains other DNA sequences that code for the same CDR3. The chain recombines TRBV9 with TRBJ1-3, with D unresolved. Per the germline V gene, CDR1 is SGDLS and CDR2 is YYNGEE. The V end was cut by 3 bases, the J end by 0 bases, with 10 bases between. CDR3 length equals 15 residues. CDR3 sequence: CASSADGSSGNTIYF. The CDR3 bases are TGTGCCAGCAGCGCAGACGGAAGCTCTGGAAACACCATATATTTT. Supplemented by reference TRBV9 and TRBJ1-3, the full variable domain reads DSGVTQTPKHLITATGQRVTLRCSPRSGDLSVYWYQQSLDQGLQFLIQYYNGEERAKGNILERFSAQQFPDLHSELNLSSLELGDSALYFCASSADGSSGNTIYFGEGSWLTVV.

This clone was recorded once. V gene TRBV11-3 combines with J gene TRBJ2-1, with D perhaps matching TRBD1 (7 bases). The CDR3 length is 13 residues. CDR1 and CDR2 (germline): SGHNT, YENEEA. Trimming took off 4 bases at V and 4 bases at J, with 8 bases between the two ends. The CDR3 DNA follows: TGTGCCAGCAGCTCAGGGGGGTACAATGAGCAGTTCTTC. As protein: CASSSGGYNEQFF.

J is TRBJ2-2 and V is TRBV6-1; D remains unclear. Germline CDR1 is MNHNS and CDR2 is SASEGT. The CDR3 has 13 residues. Trimming took off 6 bases at V and 6 bases at J, with 11 bases between the two ends. CDR3 amino acids: CASSLLGSGELFF. As DNA, the CDR3 is TGTGCCAGCAGCTTGCTGGGTTCCGGGGAGCTGTTTTTT.